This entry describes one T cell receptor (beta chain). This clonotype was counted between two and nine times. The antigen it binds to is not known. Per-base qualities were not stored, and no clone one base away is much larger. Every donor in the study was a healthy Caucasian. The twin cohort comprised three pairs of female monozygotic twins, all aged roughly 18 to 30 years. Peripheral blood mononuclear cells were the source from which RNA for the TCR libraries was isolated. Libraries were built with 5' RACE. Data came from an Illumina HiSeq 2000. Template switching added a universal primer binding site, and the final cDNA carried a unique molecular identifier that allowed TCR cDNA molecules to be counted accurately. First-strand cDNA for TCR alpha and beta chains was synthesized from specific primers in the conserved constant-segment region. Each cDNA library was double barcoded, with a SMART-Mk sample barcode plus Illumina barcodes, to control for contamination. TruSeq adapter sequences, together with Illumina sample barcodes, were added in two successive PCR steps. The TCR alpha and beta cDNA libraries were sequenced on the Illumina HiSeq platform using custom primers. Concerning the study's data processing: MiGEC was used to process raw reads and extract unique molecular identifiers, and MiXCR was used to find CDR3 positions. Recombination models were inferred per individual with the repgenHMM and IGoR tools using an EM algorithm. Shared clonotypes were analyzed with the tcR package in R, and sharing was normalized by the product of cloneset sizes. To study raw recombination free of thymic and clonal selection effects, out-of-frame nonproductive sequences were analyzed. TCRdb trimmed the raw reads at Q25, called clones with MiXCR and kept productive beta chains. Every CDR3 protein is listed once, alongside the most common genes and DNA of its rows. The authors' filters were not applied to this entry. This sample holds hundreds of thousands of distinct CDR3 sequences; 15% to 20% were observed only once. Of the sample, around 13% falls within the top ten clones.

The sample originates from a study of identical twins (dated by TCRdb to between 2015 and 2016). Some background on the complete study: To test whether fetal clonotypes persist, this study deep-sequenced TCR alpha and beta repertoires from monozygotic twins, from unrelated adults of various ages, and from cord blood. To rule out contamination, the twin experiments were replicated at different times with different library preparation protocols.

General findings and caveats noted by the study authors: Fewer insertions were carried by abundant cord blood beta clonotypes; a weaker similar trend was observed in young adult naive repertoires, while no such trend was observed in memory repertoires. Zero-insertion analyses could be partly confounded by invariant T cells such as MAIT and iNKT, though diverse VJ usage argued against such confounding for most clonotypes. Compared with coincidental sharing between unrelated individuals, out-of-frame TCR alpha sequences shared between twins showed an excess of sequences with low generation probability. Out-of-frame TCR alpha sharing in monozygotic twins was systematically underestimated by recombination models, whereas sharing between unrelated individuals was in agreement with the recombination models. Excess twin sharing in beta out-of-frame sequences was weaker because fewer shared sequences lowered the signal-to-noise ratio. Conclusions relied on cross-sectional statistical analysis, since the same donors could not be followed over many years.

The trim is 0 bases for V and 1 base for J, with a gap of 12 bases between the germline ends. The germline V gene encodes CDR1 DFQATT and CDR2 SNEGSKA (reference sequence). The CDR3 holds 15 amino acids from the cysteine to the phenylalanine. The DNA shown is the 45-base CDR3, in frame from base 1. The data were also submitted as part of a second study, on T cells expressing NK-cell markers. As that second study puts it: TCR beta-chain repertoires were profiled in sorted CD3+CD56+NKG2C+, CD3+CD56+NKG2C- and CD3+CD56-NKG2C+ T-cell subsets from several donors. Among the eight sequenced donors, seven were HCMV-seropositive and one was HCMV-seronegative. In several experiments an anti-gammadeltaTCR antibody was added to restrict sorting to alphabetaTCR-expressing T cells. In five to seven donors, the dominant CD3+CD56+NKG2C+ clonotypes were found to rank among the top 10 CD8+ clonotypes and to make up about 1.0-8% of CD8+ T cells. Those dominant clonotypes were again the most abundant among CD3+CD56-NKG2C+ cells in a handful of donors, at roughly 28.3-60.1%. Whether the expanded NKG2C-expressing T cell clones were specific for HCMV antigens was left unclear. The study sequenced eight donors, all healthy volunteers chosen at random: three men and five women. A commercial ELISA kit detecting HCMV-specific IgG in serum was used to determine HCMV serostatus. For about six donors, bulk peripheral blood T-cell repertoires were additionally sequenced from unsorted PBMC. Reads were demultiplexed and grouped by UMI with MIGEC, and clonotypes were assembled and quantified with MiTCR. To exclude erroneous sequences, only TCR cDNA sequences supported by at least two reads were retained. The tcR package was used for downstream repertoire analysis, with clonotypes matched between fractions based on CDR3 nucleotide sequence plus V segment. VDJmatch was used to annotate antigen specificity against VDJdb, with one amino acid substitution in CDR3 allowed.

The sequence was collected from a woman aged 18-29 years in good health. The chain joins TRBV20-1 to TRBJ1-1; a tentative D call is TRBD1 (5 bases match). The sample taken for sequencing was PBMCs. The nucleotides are TGCAGTGCTAGAGAAACGGGACGGACGAACACTGAAGCTTTCTTT. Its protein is CSARETGRTNTEAFF.